A selection of T cell receptor beta chains follows, all from one sample in a study of blood T cell repertoires in COVID-19. Produced via immunoSEQ multiplex PCR; TCRdb's table is partial and in-frame only. The sample yields 6,000 to 7,000 clones, 86% seen once. Sequenced sample: peripheral blood. The receptors shown here come from a human donor with active COVID-19. The donor label of this sample is uncertain. CDR3s include the opening cysteine and the closing phenylalanine or tryptophan. D genes are given only for firm matches. Clone size is not always given. Where it is, it says once, few, many or a class for expanded clones.

TRBJ1-1	-	TRBD1	TRBV30	CAWRGQSMNTEAFF	TGTGCCTGGAGGGGACAGTCCATGAACACTGAAGCTTTCTTT
TRBJ1-4	-	-	TRBV19	CASSITGGEKLFF	TGTGCCAGTAGTATCACAGGAGGGGAAAAACTGTTTTTT
TRBJ2-5	-	-	TRBV7-2	CASSLALGSQETQYF	TGTGCCAGCAGCTTAGCTCTCGGGTCCCAGGAGACCCAGTACTTC
TRBJ2-4	-	-	TRBV6-6	CASSQRAGEGNIQYF	TGTGCCAGCAGCCAAAGGGCAGGAGAGGGAAACATTCAGTACTTC
TRBJ2-2	-	-	TRBV5-1	CASSLDALANTGELFF	TGCGCCAGCAGCTTGGATGCACTCGCGAACACCGGGGAGCTGTTTTTT
TRBJ2-1	once	-	TRBV19	CASSIAPTSPQFF	TGTGCCAGTAGTATAGCCCCCACTAGCCCGCAGTTCTTC
TRBJ2-3	-	TRBD1	TRBV6-6	CASSQTGGDTQYF	TGTGCCAGCAGTCAGACAGGGGGAGATACGCAGTATTTT
TRBJ1-3	-	-	TRBV4-3	CASSQGPLQGMGGNTIYF	TGCGCCAGCAGCCAAGGGCCCCTCCAGGGGATGGGCGGAAACACCATATATTTT
TRBJ2-1	-	-	TRBV5-1	CASSLEQRAYNEQFF	TGCGCCAGCAGCTTGGAACAGCGGGCCTACAATGAGCAGTTCTTC
TRBJ2-1	few	TRBD2	TRBV11-3	CASSLSGTSGSQKQFF	TGTGCCAGCAGCTTAAGCGGGACTAGCGGGAGCCAGAAGCAGTTCTTC
TRBJ2-7	-	TRBD1	TRBV6-5	CASRTGGLSYEQYF	TGTGCCAGCCGGACAGGGGGCCTCTCCTACGAGCAGTACTTC
TRBJ2-7	-	-	TRBV6-2/TRBV6-3	CASSYSPDSDYSYEQYF	TGTGCCAGCAGTTACTCACCGGACTCCGACTACTCCTACGAGCAGTACTTC
TRBJ2-7	-	TRBD2	TRBV5-5	CASSFAGTTAYEQYF	TGTGCCAGCAGCTTCGCCGGGACTACCGCCTACGAGCAGTACTTC
TRBJ2-7	-	-	TRBV7-9	CASSFRGAGYEQYF	TGTGCCAGCAGCTTTCGGGGGGCGGGTTACGAGCAGTACTTC
TRBJ2-7	-	-	TRBV6-5	CASSPWGESSYEQYF	TGTGCCAGCAGCCCCTGGGGGGAGAGCTCCTACGAGCAGTACTTC
TRBJ2-1	-	TRBD2	TRBV7-2	CASSLMRGFYNEQFF	TGTGCCAGCAGCTTAATGCGGGGGTTCTACAATGAGCAGTTCTTC
TRBJ1-1	-	-	TRBV19	CASRLGPAGNTEAFF	TGTGCCAGTAGACTGGGCCCGGCGGGGAACACTGAAGCTTTCTTT
TRBJ2-2	-	TRBD2	TRBV19	CASSIGTRGTGELFF	TGTGCCAGTAGTATCGGGACTAGAGGCACCGGGGAGCTGTTTTTT
TRBJ2-2	-	TRBD2	TRBV6-5	CASDYRRGATGELFF	TGTGCCAGCGATTACCGGCGGGGGGCGACCGGGGAGCTGTTTTTT
TRBJ2-2	once	TRBD1	TRBV7-2	CASSPRQGWTGELFF	TGTGCCAGCAGCCCTAGACAGGGGTGGACCGGGGAGCTGTTTTTT
TRBJ1-1	-	-	TRBV19	CASSYNRGNTEAFF	TGTGCCAGTAGTTACAACCGGGGGAACACTGAAGCTTTCTTT
TRBJ2-2	once	TRBD2	TRBV10-2	CASSERGLAGANTGELFF	TGCGCCAGCAGTGAGAGGGGACTAGCGGGAGCGAACACCGGGGAGCTGTTTTTT
TRBJ2-7	-	TRBD1	TRBV28	CASSEPGTALSYEQYF	TGTGCCAGCAGTGAACCCGGGACAGCCTTATCCTACGAGCAGTACTTC
TRBJ2-2	-	TRBD2	TRBV19	CASSRLAGAGELFF	TGTGCCAGTAGTCGACTAGCGGGAGCGGGGGAGCTGTTTTTT
TRBJ1-1	-	-	TRBV7-2	CASSTLTGGYTEAFF	TGTGCCAGCAGCACCCTGACAGGTGGGTACACTGAAGCTTTCTTT
TRBJ2-7	-	TRBD1	TRBV24-1	CATSDPPGQGTYEQYF	TGTGCCACCAGTGATCCACCGGGACAGGGGACCTACGAGCAGTACTTC
TRBJ2-1	once	TRBD1	TRBV5-1	CASSPEGGPDTNEQFF	TGCGCCAGCAGCCCCGAAGGGGGCCCCGACACCAATGAGCAGTTCTTC
TRBJ2-3	-	TRBD2	TRBV10-1	CASRSGTSGADTQYF	TGCGCCAGCAGGTCCGGGACTAGTGGGGCAGATACGCAGTATTTT
TRBJ2-2	-	-	TRBV5-1	CASSLKTGNTGELFF	TGCGCCAGCAGCTTGAAGACAGGGAACACCGGGGAGCTGTTTTTT
TRBJ1-1	once	TRBD1	TRBV5-4	CASSSEQGGNTEAFF	TGTGCCAGCAGCTCCGAACAGGGGGGGAACACTGAAGCTTTCTTT
TRBJ2-5	-	-	TRBV27	CASSVGSGPQETQYF	TGTGCCAGCAGCGTCGGGAGCGGCCCTCAAGAGACCCAGTACTTC
TRBJ1-6	once	-	TRBV7-9	CASRSHPRLALNSPLHF	TGTGCCAGCAGATCCCACCCCCGACTCGCACTCAATTCACCCCTCCACTTT
TRBJ1-2	few	TRBD1	TRBV30	CACRQGVYGYTF	TGTGCCTGCCGACAGGGCGTCTATGGCTACACCTTC
TRBJ2-1	-	-	TRBV3-1/TRBV3-2	CASSHELWNEQFF	TGTGCCAGCAGCCATGAACTATGGAATGAGCAGTTCTTC
TRBJ1-2	once	-	TRBV3-1/TRBV3-2	CASSSGGGLGYGYTF	TGTGCCAGCAGCAGCGGTGGAGGTCTCGGCTATGGCTACACCTTC
TRBJ2-7	-	-	TRBV30	CAWSVGSSYEQYF	TGTGCCTGGAGTGTAGGGAGCTCCTACGAGCAGTACTTC
TRBJ1-1	-	-	TRBV5-1	CASSLATGTEAFF	TGCGCCAGCAGCTTGGCCACGGGGACTGAAGCTTTCTTT
TRBJ2-2	-	TRBD2	TRBV19	CASRRLAGDTGELFF	TGTGCCAGTAGACGACTAGCGGGGGACACCGGGGAGCTGTTTTTT
TRBJ1-5	-	-	TRBV6-5	CASSYSRGQPQHF	TGTGCCAGCAGTTACTCGCGGGGCCAGCCCCAGCATTTT
TRBJ2-1	-	-	TRBV19	CASSTDSSSYNEQFF	TGTGCCAGTAGTACGGACAGTAGCTCCTACAATGAGCAGTTCTTC
TRBJ2-3	-	-	TRBV18	CASSPTGTSGSDTQYF	TGTGCCAGCTCACCAACCGGGACTTCTGGCTCAGATACGCAGTATTTT
TRBJ2-1	-	TRBD2	TRBV5-1	CASRKLAGGPPGSYNEQFF	TGCGCCAGCAGGAAGCTAGCGGGAGGGCCGCCGGGGTCCTACAATGAGCAGTTCTTC
TRBJ2-3	-	TRBD2	TRBV5-4	CASSRRLAGGPGTDTQYF	TGTGCCAGCAGCCGGAGACTAGCGGGAGGGCCCGGGACAGATACGCAGTATTTT
TRBJ2-2	-	-	TRBV18	CASSPPSRAITGELFF	TGTGCCAGCTCACCACCGAGCAGGGCCATCACCGGGGAGCTGTTTTTT
TRBJ2-5	-	-	TRBV30	CAWSKQANQETQYF	TGTGCCTGGAGTAAACAGGCCAACCAAGAGACCCAGTACTTC
TRBJ2-3	-	-	TRBV3-1/TRBV3-2	CASSQGNTQYF	TGTGCCAGCAGCCAAGGTAATACGCAGTATTTT
TRBJ2-7	few	TRBD1	TRBV19	CASSIGTGTYEQYF	TGTGCCAGTAGTATAGGGACAGGGACCTACGAGCAGTACTTC
TRBJ2-1	-	TRBD1	TRBV11-2	CASSLAIGQGHHEQFF	TGTGCCAGCAGCTTAGCGATCGGACAGGGTCATCATGAGCAGTTCTTC
TRBJ2-1	few	TRBD2	TRBV12-3/TRBV12-4	CASTRGMGHEQFF	TGTGCCAGCACGCGGGGGATGGGCCATGAGCAGTTCTTC
TRBJ2-5	-	TRBD1	TRBV10-3	CAIRGRQGETQYF	TGTGCCATCAGAGGTCGACAGGGAGAGACCCAGTACTTC
TRBJ1-5	-	TRBD1	TRBV19	CASTDRGPPQHF	TGTGCCAGTACTGACAGGGGACCGCCCCAGCATTTT
TRBJ1-6	-	-	TRBV18	CASSPLDSNSPLHF	TGTGCCAGCTCACCACTGGACAGTAATTCACCCCTCCACTTT
TRBJ1-4	-	TRBD1	TRBV28	CASRIYGTGDEKLFF	TGTGCCAGCCGTATATATGGGACAGGGGATGAAAAACTGTTTTTT
TRBJ2-1	-	-	TRBV12-3/TRBV12-4	CASSFKNEQFF	TGTGCCAGCAGTTTTAAAAATGAGCAGTTCTTC